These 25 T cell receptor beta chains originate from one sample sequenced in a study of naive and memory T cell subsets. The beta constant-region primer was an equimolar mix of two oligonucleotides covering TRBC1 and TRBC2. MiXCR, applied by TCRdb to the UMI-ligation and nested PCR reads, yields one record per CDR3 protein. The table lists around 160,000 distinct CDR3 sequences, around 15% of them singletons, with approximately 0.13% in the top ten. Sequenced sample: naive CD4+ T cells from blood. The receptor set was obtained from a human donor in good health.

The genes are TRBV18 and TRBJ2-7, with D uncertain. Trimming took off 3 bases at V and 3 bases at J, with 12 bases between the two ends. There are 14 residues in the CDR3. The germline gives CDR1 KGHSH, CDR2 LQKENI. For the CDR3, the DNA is TGTGCCAGCTCACCTCAAGAAGGCGTCTACGAGCAGTACTTC. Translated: CASSPQEGVYEQYF.

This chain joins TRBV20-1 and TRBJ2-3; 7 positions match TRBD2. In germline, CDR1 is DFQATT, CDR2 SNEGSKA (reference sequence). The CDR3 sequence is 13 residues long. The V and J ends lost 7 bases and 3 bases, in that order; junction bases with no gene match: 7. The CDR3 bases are TGCAGTGGAGCTAGCGGAAGGACAGATACGCAGTATTTT. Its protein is CSGASGRTDTQYF.

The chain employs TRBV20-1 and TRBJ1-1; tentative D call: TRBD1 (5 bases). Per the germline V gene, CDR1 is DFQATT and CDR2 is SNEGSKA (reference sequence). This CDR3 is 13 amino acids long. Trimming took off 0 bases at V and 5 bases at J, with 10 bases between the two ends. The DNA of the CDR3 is TGCAGTGCTAGAGATCCGGGGGTGACTGAAGCTTTCTTT. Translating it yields CSARDPGVTEAFF.

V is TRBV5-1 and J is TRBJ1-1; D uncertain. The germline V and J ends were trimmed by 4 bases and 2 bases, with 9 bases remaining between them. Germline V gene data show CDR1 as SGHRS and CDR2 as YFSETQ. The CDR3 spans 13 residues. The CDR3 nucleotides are TGCGCCAGCAGCCGTGAGGTAAACACTGAAGCTTTCTTT. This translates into CASSREVNTEAFF.

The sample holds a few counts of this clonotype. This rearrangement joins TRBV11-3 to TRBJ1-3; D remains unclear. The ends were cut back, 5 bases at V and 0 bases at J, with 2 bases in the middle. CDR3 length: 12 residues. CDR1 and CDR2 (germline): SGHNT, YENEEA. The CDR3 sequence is CASSGSGNTIYF. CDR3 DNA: TGTGCCAGCAGCGGCTCTGGAAACACCATATATTTT.

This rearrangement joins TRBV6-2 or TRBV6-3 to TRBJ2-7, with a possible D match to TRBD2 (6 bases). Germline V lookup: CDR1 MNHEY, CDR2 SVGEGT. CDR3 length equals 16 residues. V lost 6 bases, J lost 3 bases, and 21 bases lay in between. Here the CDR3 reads CASSRPGSGTVYEQYF. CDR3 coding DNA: TGTGCCAGCAGCCGTCCCGGGTCTGGGACTGTCTACGAGCAGTACTTC.

Here the CDR3 reads CASRQNQGARRTGELFF. CDR3 sequence (DNA): TGTGCCAGCAGACAAAATCAGGGGGCGAGGCGGACCGGGGAGCTGTTTTTT. The chain is built from TRBV6-6 and TRBJ2-2; 8 bases agree with TRBD1. V was clipped by 6 bases and J by 5 bases; unmatched bases: 14. The length of the CDR3 is 17 residues. Looked up from germline, CDR1 is MNHNY and CDR2 is SVGAGI (reference sequence).

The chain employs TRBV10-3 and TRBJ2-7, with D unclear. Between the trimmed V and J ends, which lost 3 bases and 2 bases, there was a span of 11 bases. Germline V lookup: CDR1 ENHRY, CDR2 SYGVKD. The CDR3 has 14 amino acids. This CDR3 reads CAISEGVLTYEQYF. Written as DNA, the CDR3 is TGTGCCATCAGTGAAGGCGTACTTACCTACGAGCAGTACTTC.

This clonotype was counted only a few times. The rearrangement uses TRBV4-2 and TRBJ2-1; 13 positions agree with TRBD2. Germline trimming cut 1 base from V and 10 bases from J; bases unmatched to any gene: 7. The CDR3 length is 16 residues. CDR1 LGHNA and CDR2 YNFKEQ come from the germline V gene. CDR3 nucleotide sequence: TGTGCCAGCAGCCAAGTACTAGCGGGAGGGGCGGACGAGCAGTTCTTC. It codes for CASSQVLAGGADEQFF.

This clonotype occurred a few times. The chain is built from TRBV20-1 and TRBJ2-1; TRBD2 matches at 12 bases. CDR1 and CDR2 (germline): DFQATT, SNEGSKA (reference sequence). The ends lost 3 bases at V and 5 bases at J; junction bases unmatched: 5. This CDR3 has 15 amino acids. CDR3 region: CSARSSGRGNNEQFF. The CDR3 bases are TGCAGTGCTAGGTCTAGCGGGAGGGGGAACAATGAGCAGTTCTTC.

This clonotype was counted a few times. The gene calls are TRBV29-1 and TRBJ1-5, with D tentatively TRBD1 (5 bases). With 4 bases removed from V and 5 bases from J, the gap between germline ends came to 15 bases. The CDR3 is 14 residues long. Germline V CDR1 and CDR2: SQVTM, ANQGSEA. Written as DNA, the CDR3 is TGCAGCGTTGGAGAGGGGCTCGGCGATCAGCCCCAGCATTTT. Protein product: CSVGEGLGDQPQHF.

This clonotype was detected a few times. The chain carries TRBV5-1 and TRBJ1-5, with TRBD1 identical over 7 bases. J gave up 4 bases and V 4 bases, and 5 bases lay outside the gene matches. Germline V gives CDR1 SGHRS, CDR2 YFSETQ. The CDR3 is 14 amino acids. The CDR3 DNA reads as TGCGCCAGCAGCCCCGGACAGGAAAATCAGCCCCAGCATTTT. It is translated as CASSPGQENQPQHF.

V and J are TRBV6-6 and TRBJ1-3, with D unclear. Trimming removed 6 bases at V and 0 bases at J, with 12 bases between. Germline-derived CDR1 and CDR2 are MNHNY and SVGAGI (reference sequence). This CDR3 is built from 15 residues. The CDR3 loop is CASSEDGSSGNTIYF. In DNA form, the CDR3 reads TGTGCCAGCAGCGAAGACGGCAGCTCTGGAAACACCATATATTTT.

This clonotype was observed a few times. CDR3 nucleotide sequence: TGTGCCAGCAGCCCTGGCGGGGTGGGAGGGGGCCACAATGAGCAGTTCTTC. Residues: CASSPGGVGGGHNEQFF. The rearrangement joins TRBV6-6 to TRBJ2-1, with D perhaps TRBD1 or TRBD2 (7 bases each). Trimming pared 6 bases from V and 5 bases from J, leaving 23 bases between. Germline CDR1 and CDR2: MNHNY and SVGAGI (reference sequence). The CDR3 has 17 amino acids.

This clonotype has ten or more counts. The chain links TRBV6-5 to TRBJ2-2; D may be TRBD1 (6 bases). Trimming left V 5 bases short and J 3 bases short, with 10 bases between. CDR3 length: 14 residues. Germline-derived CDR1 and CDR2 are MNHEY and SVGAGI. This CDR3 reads CASSRRGDTGELFF. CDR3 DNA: TGTGCCAGCAGTCGCAGGGGCGACACCGGGGAGCTGTTTTTT.

The CDR3 loop reads CASSFGTVGPETQYF. CDR3 DNA sequence: TGCGCCAGCAGCTTTGGGACTGTGGGGCCAGAGACCCAGTACTTC. J is TRBJ2-5 and V is TRBV5-1; maybe TRBD2 (6 bases). Germline CDR1 SGHRS, CDR2 YFSETQ. Between the trimmed V and J ends, which lost 2 bases and 4 bases, there was a span of 15 bases. This CDR3 has 15 residues.

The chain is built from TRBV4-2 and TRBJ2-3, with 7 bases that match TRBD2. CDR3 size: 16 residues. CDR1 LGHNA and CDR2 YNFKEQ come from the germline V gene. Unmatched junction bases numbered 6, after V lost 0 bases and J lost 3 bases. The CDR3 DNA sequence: TGTGCCAGCAGCCAAGATTTGCGGGGGAGGACAGATACGCAGTATTTT. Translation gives CASSQDLRGRTDTQYF.

The CDR3 spells CATSRGSREAGYEQYF. CDR3 DNA: TGTGCCACCAGCAGAGGGTCGCGGGAGGCGGGGTACGAGCAGTACTTC. V usage is TRBV15 and J usage is TRBJ2-7, with 8 bases aligning to TRBD2. The CDR3 has 16 residues. Germline trimming cut 1 base from V and 4 bases from J; bases unmatched to any gene: 9. CDR1 is LNHNV, CDR2 YYDKDF, per germline (reference sequence).

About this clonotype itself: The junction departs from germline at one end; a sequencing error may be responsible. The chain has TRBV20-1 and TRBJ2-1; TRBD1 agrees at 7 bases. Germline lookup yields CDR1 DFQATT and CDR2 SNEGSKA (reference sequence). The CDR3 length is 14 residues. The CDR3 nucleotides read TGCAGTGCTAGCCGCCCCCTGACCTCGACAGGGCAGCTCTTC. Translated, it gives CSASRPLTSTGQLF.

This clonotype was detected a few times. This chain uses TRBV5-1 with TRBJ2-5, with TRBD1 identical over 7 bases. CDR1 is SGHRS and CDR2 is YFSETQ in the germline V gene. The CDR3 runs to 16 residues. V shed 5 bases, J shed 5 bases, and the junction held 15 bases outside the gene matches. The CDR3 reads CASSYDGYRGTETQYF. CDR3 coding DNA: TGCGCCAGCAGTTACGACGGATACAGGGGTACGGAGACCCAGTACTTC.

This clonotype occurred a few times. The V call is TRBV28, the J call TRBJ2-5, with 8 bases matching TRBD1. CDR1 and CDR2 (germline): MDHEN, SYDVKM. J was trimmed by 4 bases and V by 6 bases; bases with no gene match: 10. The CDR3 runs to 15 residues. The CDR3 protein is CASSLQPTGGETQYF. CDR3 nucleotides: TGTGCCAGCAGCCTCCAACCCACAGGGGGAGAGACCCAGTACTTC.

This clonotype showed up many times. The CDR3 DNA is TGCAGTGCTAGAGGGGTAGCGGGAGGCTATGAGCAGTTCTTC. Residues: CSARGVAGGYEQFF. This chain connects TRBV20-1 to TRBJ2-1, with TRBD2 identical over 10 bases. Germline V gene lookup returns CDR1 DFQATT and CDR2 SNEGSKA (reference sequence). V was clipped by 1 base and J by 8 bases; unmatched bases: 5. The CDR3 loop spans 14 amino acids.

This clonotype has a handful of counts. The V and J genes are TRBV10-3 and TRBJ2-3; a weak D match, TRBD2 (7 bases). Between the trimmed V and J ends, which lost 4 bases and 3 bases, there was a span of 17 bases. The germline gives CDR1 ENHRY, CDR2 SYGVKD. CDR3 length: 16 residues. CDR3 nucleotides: TGTGCCATCAGTGGGGGGCCGGGAGGTTTGACAGATACGCAGTATTTT. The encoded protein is CAISGGPGGLTDTQYF.

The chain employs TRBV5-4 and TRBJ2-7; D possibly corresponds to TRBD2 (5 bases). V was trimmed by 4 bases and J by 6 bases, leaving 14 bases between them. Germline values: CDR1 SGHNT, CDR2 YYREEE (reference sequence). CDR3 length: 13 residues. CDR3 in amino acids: CASSTETGIEQYF. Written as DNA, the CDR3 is TGTGCCAGCAGCACCGAGACGGGGATCGAGCAGTACTTC.

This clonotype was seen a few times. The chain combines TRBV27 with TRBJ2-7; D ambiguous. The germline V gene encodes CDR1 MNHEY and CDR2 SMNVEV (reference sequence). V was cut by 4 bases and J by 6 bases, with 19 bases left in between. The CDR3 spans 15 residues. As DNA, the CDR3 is TGTGCCAGCAGTTCGAGTGGGCTCCCAGCCGCCGAGCAGTACTTC. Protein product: CASSSSGLPAAEQYF.